A single sample gave rise to the 6 T cell receptor beta chains below, sequenced in a study of T cell responses to AZD1222 COVID-19 vaccine. TCRdb's copy holds only in-frame clones and misses some; the assay was immunoSEQ multiplex PCR. Seen here are 130,000 or so clones, under 90% observed once, and the top ten hold approximately 20%. The specimen comprised peripheral blood, sampled on day 0 of AZD1222 vaccination. Receptors were obtained from an adult in good health.

CDR3 protein: CASSPVLGAGAVQETQYF. The CDR3 DNA sequence: TGTGCCAGCTCACCGGTCCTTGGCGCAGGGGCTGTCCAAGAGACCCAGTACTTC. The chain uses TRBV18 and TRBJ2-5; D may be TRBD1 (6 bases). Trimming pared 3 bases from V and 1 base from J, leaving 21 bases between. Germline V gene lookup returns CDR1 KGHSH and CDR2 LQKENI. This CDR3 has 18 residues.

The CDR3 spells CASSPRVGNTEAFF. Written as DNA, the CDR3 is TGTGCCAGCAGTCCCCGAGTTGGGAACACTGAAGCTTTCTTT. The V gene is TRBV27, the J gene TRBJ1-1; D is uncertain. V dropped 5 bases and J dropped 1 base, with 11 bases sitting between them. The CDR3 totals 14 residues. Germline loops: CDR1 MNHEY, CDR2 SMNVEV (reference sequence).

The gene calls are TRBV11-2 and TRBJ1-2; 7 bases are a match to TRBD1. V lost 0 bases, J lost 4 bases, and 8 bases stayed unmatched. The length of the CDR3 is 16 residues. Looked up from germline, CDR1 is SGHAT and CDR2 is FQNNGV. The CDR3 region has the DNA TGTGCCAGCAGCTTAGACGGCAGGGGGTATAGCTATGGCTACACCTTC. Translation: CASSLDGRGYSYGYTF.

There are a few counts of this clone. The rearrangement uses TRBV27 and TRBJ2-5, with TRBD2 matching 9 bases. The CDR3 covers 15 residues. Germline V lookup: CDR1 MNHEY, CDR2 SMNVEV (reference sequence). Losses at the gene ends were 4 bases for V and 4 bases for J; bases not matched to a gene: 7. The CDR3 DNA follows: TGTGCCAGCAGTTCCCTAGCGGGACAACTAGAGACCCAGTACTTC. Amino acids: CASSSLAGQLETQYF.

This chain connects TRBV5-1 to TRBJ1-3, with TRBD1 matching 8 bases. V trimming: 7 bases; J trimming: 3 bases; junction bases outside the gene matches: 3. This CDR3 is 13 amino acids long. Germline CDR1 SGHRS, CDR2 YFSETQ. Written as DNA, the CDR3 is TGCGCCAGCCGGGACAGGCGTGGAAACACCATATATTTT. Residues: CASRDRRGNTIYF.

This chain links TRBV9 with TRBJ1-3, with D perhaps matching TRBD1 (5 bases). The CDR3 covers 14 residues. Germline loops: CDR1 SGDLS, CDR2 YYNGEE. The V end lost 3 bases, the J end lost 0 bases, and 7 bases lay between the germline ends. The CDR3 is CASSGGGSGNTIYF. The CDR3 DNA sequence: TGTGCCAGCAGCGGGGGCGGCTCTGGAAACACCATATATTTT.